This TCR beta chain appears in the sequencing data of a study of OX40 agonist ivuxolimab in advanced cancers. Overall study results and limits: Circulating CD4+ and CD8+ T cells showed clonal expansion by week 6 at 0.1 to 3.0 mg/kg. Specificity for antigen went undetermined in the expanded peripheral T cells. Expanded clones were, on average, more numerous among CD8+ T cells than CD4+.

The ends were cut back, 1 base at V and 5 bases at J, with 14 bases in the middle. The germline V gene encodes CDR1 SGHVS and CDR2 FNYEAQ. The CDR3 contains 15 residues. Profiling relied on immunoSEQ multiplex PCR, and the TCRdb table lists in-frame clones only, not all of them. Here the sample spans under 15,000 clones, about 80% being singletons. This clone showed up just a few times. Its antigen is unidentified. This chain joins TRBV7-6 and TRBJ1-1; no firm D call. Sequenced here: CD4+ or CD8+ T cells sorted from blood, sampled in a trial of the OX40 agonist ivuxolimab. This TCR was recovered from an adult with an advanced solid tumor such as melanoma, head and neck, liver or kidney cancer. CDR3 coding DNA: TGTGCCAGCAGCTTAGATCAGGCTCCGAGGACTGAAGCTTTCTTT. This encodes CASSLDQAPRTEAFF.